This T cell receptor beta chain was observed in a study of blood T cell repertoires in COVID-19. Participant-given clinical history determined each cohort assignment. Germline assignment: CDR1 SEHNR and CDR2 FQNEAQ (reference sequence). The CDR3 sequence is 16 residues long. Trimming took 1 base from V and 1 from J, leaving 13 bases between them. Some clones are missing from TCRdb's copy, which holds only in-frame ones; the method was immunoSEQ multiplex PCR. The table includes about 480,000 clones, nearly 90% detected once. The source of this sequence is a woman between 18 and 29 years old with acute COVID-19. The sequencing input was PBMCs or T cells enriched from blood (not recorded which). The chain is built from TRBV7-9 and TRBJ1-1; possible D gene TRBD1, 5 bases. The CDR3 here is CASSLELGVGNTEAFF. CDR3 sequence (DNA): TGTGCCAGCAGCTTAGAGTTAGGGGTGGGGAACACTGAAGCTTTCTTT.